The 3 T cell receptor beta chains in this list originate from one sample, sequenced in a study of T cell responses to AZD1222 COVID-19 vaccine. The data were produced by immunoSEQ multiplex PCR, yet TCRdb's version contains in-frame clones alone and is incomplete. Of approximately 150,000 clones in the sample, about 89% were seen once. Sequenced material: peripheral blood, taken on day 0 of AZD1222 vaccination. All receptors come from an adult in good health.

V is TRBV5-6 and J is TRBJ1-2; tentatively, D is TRBD1 (5 bases). This CDR3 is 12 amino acids long. Germline V gives CDR1 SGHDT, CDR2 YYEEEE. Trimming left V 0 bases short and J 7 bases short, with 7 bases between. The CDR3 region is CASSLAQGGYTF. The CDR3 DNA reads as TGTGCCAGCAGCTTGGCCCAGGGTGGCTACACCTTC. The full variable domain, its missing parts supplied by reference TRBV5-6 and TRBJ1-2, is DAGVTQSPTHLIKTRGQQVTLRCSPKSGHDTVSWYQQALGQGPQFIFQYYEEEERQRGNFPDRFSGHQFPNYSSELNVNALLLGDSALYLCASSLAQGGYTFGSGTRLTVV.

The rearrangement links TRBV5-6 to TRBJ2-1, with a weak D call TRBD2 (6 bases). V gave up 4 bases and J gave up 5 bases, with 16 bases separating them. The CDR3 loop spans 15 amino acids. The germline gives CDR1 SGHDT, CDR2 YYEEEE. DNA of the CDR3: TGTGCCAGCAGCCCGTCGCGGGGCACCCACAATGAGCAGTTCTTC. This sequence encodes CASSPSRGTHNEQFF.

The chain is built from TRBV19 and TRBJ1-5; 8 positions match TRBD1. Germline assignment: CDR1 LNHDA and CDR2 SQIVND (reference sequence). CDR3 length equals 15 residues. V lost 10 bases and J lost 1; bases outside the gene matches: 9. The CDR3 DNA follows: TGTGCCACCGACGCAGGGGGCCGAAGCAATCAGCCCCAGCATTTT. Translated: CATDAGGRSNQPQHF.